This entry lists 19 T cell receptor beta chains sequenced from one sample in a study of technical replicates of blood from several donors. TCRdb keeps only in-frame clones here, not all; method: immunoSEQ multiplex PCR. This table has about 72,000 clones, about 90% appearing once. Input material: T cells isolated from PBMCs. These receptors all stem from a human donor in good health.

The chain combines TRBV6-5 with TRBJ2-7; 8 bases are shared with TRBD1. V gave up 6 bases and J gave up 2 bases; unmatched junction bases: 9. CDR1 is MNHEY and CDR2 is SVGAGI in the germline V gene. The CDR3 contains 15 residues. CDR3 DNA: TGTGCCAGCAGCCTGGACAGGGACCTGGCCTACGAGCAGTACTTC. Its protein is CASSLDRDLAYEQYF.

This clone was counted a few times. The rearrangement links TRBV28 to TRBJ1-1; D possibly corresponds to TRBD1 (5 bases). V dropped 5 bases and J dropped 1 base, with 8 bases sitting between them. CDR1 MDHEN and CDR2 SYDVKM come from the germline V gene. The CDR3 runs to 13 residues. The CDR3 nucleotides are TGTGCCAGCAGTGCGGGACCGAACACTGAAGCTTTCTTT. It translates to CASSAGPNTEAFF. The full variable domain, completed using reference TRBV28 and TRBJ1-1, is DVKVTQSSRYLVKRTGEKVFLECVQDMDHENMFWYRQDPGLGLRLIYFSYDVKMKEKGDIPEGYSVSREKKERFSLILESASTNQTSMYLCASSAGPNTEAFFGQGTRLTVV.

This clone was detected once. The J gene is TRBJ1-1, the V gene TRBV5-1; the D gene is possibly TRBD1 (5 bases). This CDR3 has 15 residues. Trimming took off 0 bases at V and 3 bases at J, with 12 bases between the two ends. Looked up from germline, CDR1 is SGHRS and CDR2 is YFSETQ. In DNA, the CDR3 is TGCGCCAGCAGCTTGGGGATCGGGGGGGACACTGAAGCTTTCTTT. Amino acids: CASSLGIGGDTEAFF.

The chain joins TRBV6-5 to TRBJ1-1, with D possibly matching TRBD1 (6 bases). The V gene's germline CDR1 is MNHEY and CDR2 SVGAGI. With 1 base removed from V and 3 bases from J, the gap between germline ends came to 9 bases. The CDR3 length is 14 residues. The CDR3 sequence is CASSYWGQYTEAFF. In DNA, the CDR3 is TGTGCCAGCAGTTACTGGGGACAATACACTGAAGCTTTCTTT.

This chain links TRBV30 with TRBJ2-5, with 7 bases that match TRBD2. Trimming took 6 bases from V and 4 from J; bases not matched to a gene: 17. CDR1 GTSNPN and CDR2 SVGIG come from the germline V gene (reference sequence). The CDR3 length is 16 residues. CDR3 protein: CACTIFWRESRETQYF. In nucleotides, the CDR3 is TGTGCCTGTACCATCTTCTGGCGGGAGTCCCGAGAGACCCAGTACTTC.

The V and J genes are TRBV18 and TRBJ2-1; D is undetermined. The CDR3 loop spans 12 amino acids. Trimming took off 1 base at V and 4 bases at J, with 2 bases between the two ends. Germline V CDR1 and CDR2: KGHSH, LQKENI. The DNA for the CDR3 is TGTGCCAGCTCACCACTATACAATGAGCAGTTCTTC. This codes for CASSPLYNEQFF.

The chain links TRBV5-4 to TRBJ2-7; D possibly corresponds to TRBD2 (6 bases). The CDR3 is made up of 14 amino acids. Trimming pared 4 bases from V and 7 bases from J, leaving 18 bases between. Germline CDR1 and CDR2: SGHNT and YYREEE (reference sequence). The CDR3 region is CASSISGLWIEQYF. The CDR3 coding sequence is TGTGCCAGCAGCATCTCGGGACTCTGGATAGAGCAGTACTTC.

The sample holds one count of this clone. The gene calls are TRBV6-6 and TRBJ2-3; weak D call: TRBD2 (5 bases). The germline V gene encodes CDR1 MNHNY and CDR2 SVGAGI (reference sequence). This CDR3 contains 16 residues. V was pared by 2 bases and J by 5 bases, with 17 bases between. CDR3 protein: CASSYPPLAELDTQYF. The CDR3 DNA reads as TGTGCCAGCAGTTACCCCCCCCTAGCCGAGTTAGATACGCAGTATTTT.

Written as DNA, the CDR3 is TGTGCCAGCAGCTCTCAGGGTAGCGGGGAGCTGTTTTTT. Translated: CASSSQGSGELFF. V and J are TRBV7-3 and TRBJ2-2, with D possibly matching TRBD1 (5 bases). The CDR3 covers 13 residues. Trimming took off 4 bases at V and 7 bases at J, with 10 bases between the two ends. CDR1 and CDR2 (germline): SGHTA, FQGTGA. The variable domain in full, with the rest retrieved from reference TRBV7-3 and TRBJ2-2, is GAGVSQTPSNKVTEKGKYVELRCDPISGHTALYWYRQSLGQGPEFLIYFQGTGAADDSGLPNDRFFAVRPEGSVSTLKIQRTERGDSAVYLCASSSQGSGELFFGEGSRLTVL.

This clone was observed a single time. This chain connects TRBV4-1 to TRBJ2-1; maybe TRBD1 (6 bases). Between the trimmed V and J ends, which lost 0 bases and 11 bases, there was a span of 11 bases. The CDR3 loop spans 13 amino acids. Germline lookup yields CDR1 MGHRA and CDR2 YSYEKL. CDR3 protein: CASSQDSRGKQFF. CDR3 nucleotide sequence: TGCGCCAGCAGCCAAGATTCGAGGGGGAAGCAGTTCTTC.

This clone was seen once. V gene TRBV7-9 combines with J gene TRBJ1-2, with D possibly matching TRBD1 (6 bases). CDR1 is SEHNR and CDR2 is FQNEAQ in the germline V gene (reference sequence). V lost 5 bases and J lost 5, with 12 bases in between. The CDR3 runs 13 residues. The CDR3 DNA follows: TGTGCCAGCAGCCCCCGACAGGTTTATGGCTACACCTTC. The encoded protein is CASSPRQVYGYTF.

The chain combines TRBV11-3 with TRBJ1-1; no definite D call. The germline V gene encodes CDR1 SGHNT and CDR2 YENEEA. With 4 bases removed from V and 4 bases from J, the gap between germline ends came to 13 bases. CDR3 length: 14 residues. CDR3 sequence reads: CASSSGSAATEAFF. CDR3 bases: TGTGCCAGCAGCTCCGGGAGTGCGGCCACTGAAGCTTTCTTT.

This sequence joins TRBV7-8 and TRBJ2-7; tentative D call: TRBD1 (5 bases). The CDR3 is made up of 13 amino acids. The V and J ends lost 7 bases and 0 bases respectively, with 10 bases between them. Germline-derived CDR1 and CDR2 are SGHVS and FQNEAQ. CDR3 DNA sequence: TGTGCCAGCAAACACAGGTCCTCCTACGAGCAGTACTTC. Translating it yields CASKHRSSYEQYF.

The V gene is TRBV7-9, the J gene TRBJ2-7; D remains unclear. Germline V lookup: CDR1 SEHNR, CDR2 FQNEAQ (reference sequence). Trimming removed 4 bases at V and 10 bases at J, with 11 bases between. There are 11 residues in the CDR3. This CDR3 reads CASSSPRSQYF. CDR3 DNA sequence: TGTGCCAGCAGCTCCCCCCGGAGCCAGTACTTC.

The CDR3 loop is CASSLWTYNTGELFF. CDR3 nucleotide sequence: TGTGCCAGCAGCTTGTGGACTTATAACACCGGGGAGCTGTTTTTT. V and J are TRBV5-4 and TRBJ2-2; the D gene is possibly TRBD2 (5 bases). The CDR3 totals 15 residues. The ends were cut back, 1 base at V and 2 bases at J, with 9 bases in the middle. CDR1 is SGHNT and CDR2 is YYREEE in the germline V gene (reference sequence).

The chain links TRBV9 to TRBJ2-3, with D perhaps TRBD1 (5 bases). This CDR3 contains 14 residues. With 3 bases removed from V and 0 bases from J, the gap between germline ends came to 8 bases. CDR1 is SGDLS and CDR2 is YYNGEE in the germline V gene. CDR3 protein: CASSAGISTDTQYF. The CDR3 bases are TGTGCCAGCAGCGCAGGGATAAGCACAGATACGCAGTATTTT.

V usage is TRBV5-5 and J usage is TRBJ1-5; D uncertain. The germline V gene has CDR1 SGHKS and CDR2 YYEKEE (reference sequence). Between the trimmed V and J ends, which lost 0 bases and 3 bases, there was a span of 10 bases. The CDR3 runs 15 residues. CDR3 in amino acids: CASSLVFQDNQPQHF. The CDR3 nucleotides read TGTGCCAGCAGCTTGGTATTTCAGGACAATCAGCCCCAGCATTTT. Looking up the rest from reference TRBV5-5 and TRBJ1-5 gives the full variable domain: DAGVTQSPTHLIKTRGQQVTLRCSPISGHKSVSWYQQVLGQGPQFIFQYYEKEERGRGNFPDRFSARQFPNYSSELNVNALLLGDSALYLCASSLVFQDNQPQHFGDGTRLSIL.

J is TRBJ1-1 and V is TRBV5-6, with D unresolved. Germline V CDR1 and CDR2: SGHDT, YYEEEE. Trimming removed 4 bases at V and 6 bases at J, with 13 bases between. This CDR3 is 13 amino acids long. This CDR3 reads CASSRGWAAEAFF. DNA of the CDR3: TGTGCCAGCAGCAGAGGGTGGGCGGCTGAAGCTTTCTTT.

The chain combines TRBV10-3 with TRBJ1-1, with D unclear. The length of the CDR3 is 13 residues. V was trimmed by 3 bases and J by 3 bases, leaving 8 bases between them. CDR1 is ENHRY and CDR2 is SYGVKD in the germline V gene. DNA for the CDR3: TGTGCCATCAGTGATGGCCGTCACACTGAAGCTTTCTTT. Encoded protein: CAISDGRHTEAFF.